This passage covers 11 T cell receptor beta chains from one sample sequenced in a study of control samples from healthy donors and cancer patients. Clones were read by immunoSEQ multiplex PCR, and TCRdb kept only the in-frame ones, dropping some. The sample holds 200,000 or so clones, roughly 94% seen once. Source material: blood. The receptor set was obtained from a man between 45 and 60 years old in good health.

This chain links TRBV7-6 with TRBJ1-6; 11 nucleotides align to TRBD1. The CDR3 spans 15 residues. Germline V gives CDR1 SGHVS, CDR2 FNYEAQ. V was pared by 3 bases and J by 10 bases, with 5 bases of the junction left unmatched. The CDR3: CASSLGQGDLSPLHF. CDR3 in DNA: TGTGCCAGCAGCTTGGGACAGGGGGATTTATCACCCCTCCACTTT.

The V gene is TRBV4-1, the J gene TRBJ1-2, with a weak D call TRBD1 (6 bases). The germline V gene has CDR1 MGHRA and CDR2 YSYEKL. The length of the CDR3 is 15 residues. Deletions cut 3 bases from V and 4 bases from J, with 15 bases between. CDR3 DNA sequence: TGCGCCAGCAGCCATGCGGGGGGCGCAGGCTATGGCTACACCTTC. Translating it yields CASSHAGGAGYGYTF.

The chain joins TRBV5-1 to TRBJ2-5; TRBD2 matches at 7 bases. With V trimmed by 0 bases and J by 0 bases, 5 bases remained unmatched. The CDR3 spans 16 residues. Germline V lookup: CDR1 SGHRS, CDR2 YFSETQ. In DNA form, the CDR3 reads TGCGCCAGCAGCTTGGGAGCGGGGATGTACCAAGAGACCCAGTACTTC. Translation gives CASSLGAGMYQETQYF. The variable domain in full, with the rest retrieved from reference TRBV5-1 and TRBJ2-5, is KAGVTQTPRYLIKTRGQQVTLSCSPISGHRSVSWYQQTPGQGLQFLFEYFSETQRNKGNFPGRFSGRQFSNSRSEMNVSTLELGDSALYLCASSLGAGMYQETQYFGPGTRLLVL.

This sequence joins TRBV19 and TRBJ1-2, with unresolved D. Trimming removed 5 bases at V and 5 bases at J, with 9 bases between. This CDR3 contains 12 residues. Germline V gives CDR1 LNHDA, CDR2 SQIVND (reference sequence). CDR3 DNA: TGTGCCAGTAGTGAAACGGAGTATGGCTACACCTTC. Translation gives CASSETEYGYTF. Using reference TRBV19 and TRBJ1-2 for the parts outside the CDR3, the full variable domain is DGGITQSPKYLFRKEGQNVTLSCEQNLNHDAMYWYRQDPGQGLRLIYYSQIVNDFQKGDIAEGYSVSREKKESFPLTVTSAQKNPTAFYLCASSETEYGYTFGSGTRLTVV.

V gene TRBV7-9 combines with J gene TRBJ1-2, with D uncertain. V was shortened by 0 bases and J by 0 bases, with 11 bases between the two germline ends. Germline CDR1 reads SEHNR; CDR2 reads FQNEAQ (reference sequence). The CDR3 is 16 residues long. CDR3 DNA: TGTGCCAGCAGCTTAGCTATGGTGAGAGCTAACTATGGCTACACCTTC. Translating gives CASSLAMVRANYGYTF.

This chain connects TRBV7-9 to TRBJ1-3; D is uncertain. CDR1 is SEHNR and CDR2 is FQNEAQ in the germline V gene (reference sequence). The CDR3 consists of 11 residues. Trimming left V 7 bases short and J 4 bases short, with 5 bases between. The CDR3 DNA reads as TGTGCCAGCACGGGGGGAAACACCATATATTTT. This codes for CASTGGNTIYF.

The rearrangement joins TRBV5-1 to TRBJ1-6; 9 nucleotides agree with TRBD1. Germline CDR1 is SGHRS and CDR2 is YFSETQ. The V segment lost 0 bases and the J segment 8 bases; nucleotides outside the gene matches: 6. The CDR3 length is 16 residues. In nucleotides, the CDR3 is TGCGCCAGCAGCTTGGCCACAGGGGGCGCGGATTCACCCCTCCACTTT. Translating it yields CASSLATGGADSPLHF.

This chain joins TRBV29-1 and TRBJ1-1, with TRBD1 matching 11 bases. The CDR3 spans 16 residues. Germline CDR1 is SQVTM and CDR2 is ANQGSEA. With V trimmed by 5 bases and J by 5 bases, 13 bases remained unmatched. CDR3 amino acids: CSVSDIWDRGKTEAFF. Written as DNA, the CDR3 is TGCAGCGTTTCAGATATCTGGGACAGGGGGAAGACTGAAGCTTTCTTT.

The J gene is TRBJ1-2, the V gene TRBV5-1; tentatively, D is TRBD1 (5 bases). Per germline, CDR1 SGHRS and CDR2 YFSETQ. Trimming removed 7 bases at V and 6 bases at J, with 19 bases between. The CDR3 length is 14 residues. CDR3 loop: CASAWGGSVDGYTF. DNA of the CDR3: TGCGCCAGCGCCTGGGGGGGATCGGTGGATGGCTACACCTTC.

The chain combines TRBV27 with TRBJ1-4, with D maybe TRBD1 (6 bases). Looked up from germline, CDR1 is MNHEY and CDR2 is SMNVEV (reference sequence). Trimming cost V 5 bases and J 5 bases, with 12 bases left between them. The CDR3 is made up of 14 amino acids. The CDR3 reads CASSLITGNEKLFF. The CDR3 DNA reads TGTGCCAGCAGTCTCATAACAGGGAATGAAAAACTGTTTTTT. Full variable domain (missing parts from reference TRBV27 and TRBJ1-4): EAQVTQNPRYLITVTGKKLTVTCSQNMNHEYMSWYRQDPGLGLRQIYYSMNVEVTDKGDVPEGYKVSRKEKRNFPLILESPSPNQTSLYFCASSLITGNEKLFFGSGTQLSVL.

V is TRBV7-2 and J is TRBJ1-2; D is undetermined. The germline V gene has CDR1 SGHTA and CDR2 FQGNSA. CDR3 length: 14 residues. Trimming left V 2 bases short and J 2 bases short, with 9 bases between. The CDR3 nucleotides are TGTGCCAGCAGCTTAAATGGGCAGAACTATGGCTACACCTTC. Translation: CASSLNGQNYGYTF.